Below are 5 T cell receptor beta chains sequenced from a single sample in a study of PD-L1 blockade in urothelial cancer (dated 2017 in TCRdb). To prepare the library, the immunoSEQ multiplex PCR assay was applied. Sourced from immuneACCESS, this table was stored by TCRdb with only in-frame sequences that have V and J called. A share of the clones is absent; for the studies checked, an unresolved V gene accounts for under half, and the remainder has no known explanation. This sample is represented by around 30,000 clones; roughly 76% of them were singletons. The ten largest make up more than 2% of the sample. The sequencing used PBMCs, collected around atezolizumab (anti-PD-L1) treatment. These receptors came from a man aged 50 to 60 with urothelial cancer.

This chain connects TRBV10-2 to TRBJ2-3; D remains ambiguous. V gave up 10 bases and J gave up 4 bases, with 9 bases separating them. CDR1 and CDR2 from the germline V gene are WSHSY and SAAADI. The CDR3 is made up of 11 amino acids. CDR3 DNA sequence: TGCGCCACCTCCGGAGCAGATACGCAGTATTTT. This translates into CATSGADTQYF.

The genes are TRBV15 and TRBJ2-3; D is undetermined. The CDR3 is 17 amino acids. Germline CDR1 and CDR2: LNHNV and YYDKDF (reference sequence). The V end lost 0 bases, the J end lost 0 bases, and 13 bases lay between the germline ends. The CDR3 nucleotides read TGTGCCACCAGCAGAGATCGGCCTAGAGCTAGCACAGATACGCAGTATTTT. It codes for CATSRDRPRASTDTQYF.

The V and J genes are TRBV9 and TRBJ2-7; 7 positions agree with TRBD2. Unmatched junction bases numbered 6, after V lost 4 bases and J lost 2 bases. Germline values: CDR1 SGDLS, CDR2 YYNGEE. This CDR3 spans 14 amino acids. CDR3 in amino acids: CASSLSGLAYEQYF. CDR3 sequence (DNA): TGTGCCAGCAGCCTTAGCGGGCTGGCCTACGAGCAGTACTTC.

This chain connects TRBV28 to TRBJ1-1; a weak D match, TRBD1 (6 bases). Per germline, CDR1 MDHEN and CDR2 SYDVKM. The CDR3 contains 15 residues. V shed 6 bases and J shed 1 base, with 15 bases lying between them. The DNA for the CDR3 is TGTGCCAGCAGGCGTCCGGGACAAGCGAACACTGAAGCTTTCTTT. This gives the protein CASRRPGQANTEAFF.

The genes are TRBV19 and TRBJ2-2, with a tentative D call TRBD1 (6 bases). The ends were cut back, 6 bases at V and 1 base at J, with 12 bases in the middle. This CDR3 contains 15 residues. In germline, CDR1 is LNHDA, CDR2 SQIVND (reference sequence). CDR3 nucleotides: TGTGCCAGTAGGACAGGTCGGGAGAACACCGGGGAGCTGTTTTTT. Translated, it gives CASRTGRENTGELFF.